Presented here are 30 T cell receptor beta chains from one specimen sequenced in a study of Graves' ophthalmopathy and Graves' hyperthyroidism. Transcripts of RNA were the source for amplifying TCR beta CDR3 regions. The workflow started with a first-round RT-PCR run with HTBI primers and then moved on to a second-round multiplex PCR. Each CDR3 protein gets one entry after TCRdb re-called the multiplex PCR reads with MiXCR. This table has 650,000 to 900,000 distinct CDR3 sequences, 40% appearing once. The sequencing sample was made of peripheral blood. The receptors come from an adult man with Graves' ophthalmopathy.

The chain combines TRBV25-1 with TRBJ2-7, with TRBD2 identical over 12 bases. This CDR3 spans 14 amino acids. With V trimmed by 8 bases and J by 0 bases, 2 bases remained unmatched. The germline gives CDR1 MGHDK, CDR2 SYGVNS. The CDR3 protein is CASPSGGASYEQYF. Written as DNA, the CDR3 is TGTGCCAGCCCTAGCGGGGGGGCCTCCTACGAGCAGTACTTC.

As concerns this clonotype: Because the CDR3 is missing its conserved closing phenylalanine or tryptophan, this is likely a read error. The V and J genes are TRBV9 and TRBJ1-2; perhaps TRBD1 as D (5 bases). Trimming removed 4 bases from V and 3 bases from J, with 16 bases in between. Germline-derived CDR1 and CDR2 are SGDLS and YYNGEE. The CDR3 length is 15 residues. CDR3 nucleotides: TGTGCCAGCAGCCAAGGCCACGGGACTTACTATGGCTACACCCTC. As protein: CASSQGHGTYYGYTL.

The chain is built from TRBV11-1 and TRBJ2-1, with TRBD2 matching over 13 bases. With 2 bases clipped from V and 2 bases from J, the junction kept 3 bases outside the gene matches. The CDR3 contains 17 residues. The germline gives CDR1 SGHAT, CDR2 FQDESV (reference sequence). The CDR3 here is CASSLPGLAGTYNEQFF. The CDR3 DNA sequence: TGTGCCAGCAGCTTACCGGGACTAGCGGGAACCTACAATGAGCAGTTCTTC.

As concerns this clonotype: A much larger clone differs by one base, so this may be a read error. The V gene is TRBV7-8, the J gene TRBJ1-1, with TRBD1 identical over 8 bases. The V segment lost 5 bases and the J segment 5 bases; nucleotides outside the gene matches: 4. There are 13 residues in the CDR3. In germline, CDR1 is SGHVS, CDR2 FQNEAQ. CDR3 sequence (DNA): TGTGCCAGCAGCCAGGGACAGGAGACTGAAGCTTTCTTT. It translates to CASSQGQETEAFF.

The chain carries TRBV7-9 and TRBJ1-4; D is perhaps TRBD1 (5 bases). V dropped 5 bases and J dropped 5 bases, with 15 bases sitting between them. Germline CDR1 SEHNR, CDR2 FQNEAQ (reference sequence). The CDR3 spans 15 residues. The CDR3 coding sequence is TGTGCCAGCAGCCCTATAGGGACGTGGAATGAAAAACTGTTTTTT. Translated, it gives CASSPIGTWNEKLFF. Full variable domain (missing parts from reference TRBV7-9 and TRBJ1-4): DTGVSQNPRHKITKRGQNVTFRCDPISEHNRLYWYRQTLGQGPEFLTYFQNEAQLEKSRLLSDRFSAERPKGSFSTLEIQRTEQGDSAMYLCASSPIGTWNEKLFFGSGTQLSVL.

This clonotype was counted ten times or more. The chain links TRBV24-1 to TRBJ2-5, with D unresolved. Trimming cost V 4 bases and J 0 bases, with 5 bases left between them. Germline loops: CDR1 KGHDR, CDR2 SFDVKD. This CDR3 spans 13 amino acids. The CDR3 is CATSESYQETQYF. DNA of the CDR3: TGTGCCACCAGTGAGTCGTACCAAGAGACCCAGTACTTC.

This clonotype occurred many times. The chain joins TRBV7-9 to TRBJ2-6; maybe TRBD1 (6 bases). Trimming took 4 bases from V and 4 from J, leaving 14 bases between them. CDR3 length: 16 amino acids. Germline V gene lookup returns CDR1 SEHNR and CDR2 FQNEAQ (reference sequence). CDR3 loop: CASSSGAGAGANVLTF. The CDR3 nucleotides are TGTGCCAGCAGCTCCGGGGCAGGGGCCGGGGCCAACGTCCTGACTTTC. The full variable domain, its missing parts supplied by reference TRBV7-9 and TRBJ2-6, is DTGVSQNPRHKITKRGQNVTFRCDPISEHNRLYWYRQTLGQGPEFLTYFQNEAQLEKSRLLSDRFSAERPKGSFSTLEIQRTEQGDSAMYLCASSSGAGAGANVLTFGAGSRLTVL.

The chain recombines TRBV12-3 or TRBV12-4 with TRBJ1-1; D is ambiguous. The CDR3 is made up of 17 amino acids. Trimming left V 5 bases short and J 1 base short, with 20 bases between. The CDR3 nucleotides read TGTGCCAGCAGTGACCACAAGGGAGGCTCACAGAACACTGAAGCTTTCTTT. Translation gives CASSDHKGGSQNTEAFF.

The V gene is TRBV6-5, the J gene TRBJ2-5; 12 bases map to TRBD2. This CDR3 comprises 14 residues. J was trimmed by 1 base and V by 6 bases; bases with no gene match: 0. CDR1 MNHEY and CDR2 SVGAGI come from the germline V gene. The CDR3 bases are TGTGCCAGCAGGACTAGCGGGAGCCAAGAGACCCAGTACTTC. It encodes CASRTSGSQETQYF.

The V call is TRBV5-1, the J call TRBJ2-7, with TRBD2 identical over 12 bases. Germline V gives CDR1 SGHRS, CDR2 YFSETQ. V was pared by 3 bases and J by 0 bases, with 10 bases of the junction left unmatched. This CDR3 spans 18 amino acids. CDR3 region: CASSYNPGTSGSSYEQYF. CDR3 coding DNA: TGCGCCAGCAGCTACAACCCCGGGACTAGCGGGTCCTCCTACGAGCAGTACTTC.

This chain connects TRBV25-1 to TRBJ2-2; possibly TRBD2 for D (6 bases). V lost 5 bases to trimming and J lost 12 bases, with 22 bases between them. Per germline, CDR1 MGHDK and CDR2 SYGVNS. The CDR3 is 15 amino acids. The CDR3 loop is CASSYSMGGALKLFF. DNA of the CDR3: TGTGCCAGCAGTTACTCGATGGGAGGAGCCTTAAAGCTGTTTTTT.

To note about this clonotype: A single base separates this from a much larger clone, so it may be a read error. The chain carries TRBV29-1 and TRBJ2-7; D possibly corresponds to TRBD1 (5 bases). The CDR3 has 12 residues. The germline CDR1 and CDR2 sequences are SQVTM and ANQGSEA. Trimming removed 4 bases at V and 1 base at J, with 8 bases between. This CDR3 reads CSVGGRSYEQYF. Written as DNA, the CDR3 is TGCAGCGTTGGGGGCAGATCCTACGAGCAGTACTTC.

This clonotype was seen ten or more times. The chain joins TRBV20-1 to TRBJ2-5; either TRBD1 or TRBD2 may supply D (5 bases each). V lost 3 bases and J lost 5, with 19 bases in between. In germline, CDR1 is DFQATT, CDR2 SNEGSKA (reference sequence). This CDR3 region has 15 residues. Here the CDR3 reads CSASLGYEGKETQYF. The CDR3 coding sequence is TGCAGTGCTAGTCTCGGGTATGAGGGGAAGGAGACCCAGTACTTC.

This clonotype came up many times. The chain carries TRBV7-2 and TRBJ1-6; 7 nucleotides agree with TRBD1. V shed 3 bases, J shed 9 bases, and the junction held 8 bases outside the gene matches. This CDR3 comprises 15 residues. Germline-derived CDR1 and CDR2 are SGHTA and FQGNSA. CDR3 DNA sequence: TGTGCCAGCAGCTTTGAGACAGGGTCTGGTTCACCCCTCCACTTT. Residues: CASSFETGSGSPLHF.

The chain is built from TRBV19 and TRBJ1-1; the D gene is possibly TRBD1 (6 bases). The CDR3 consists of 13 residues. The germline V gene encodes CDR1 LNHDA and CDR2 SQIVND (reference sequence). The ends were cut back, 8 bases at V and 6 bases at J, with 16 bases in the middle. The CDR3 loop is CASSVRGEAEAFF. CDR3 bases: TGTGCCAGTTCAGTAAGGGGGGAGGCTGAAGCTTTCTTT.

The rearrangement joins TRBV20-1 to TRBJ2-2; D is uncertain. The V gene's germline CDR1 is DFQATT and CDR2 SNEGSKA (reference sequence). The CDR3 loop spans 15 amino acids. The ends were cut back, 3 bases at V and 2 bases at J, with 13 bases in the middle. The CDR3 here is CSASVQTLNTGELFF. For the CDR3, the DNA is TGCAGTGCTAGTGTTCAGACTCTTAACACCGGGGAGCTGTTTTTT.

The rearrangement links TRBV9 to TRBJ2-7; 7 bases line up with TRBD1. Germline assignment: CDR1 SGDLS and CDR2 YYNGEE. The CDR3 loop spans 13 amino acids. The V gene end was trimmed by 10 bases and the J gene end by 5 bases; junction bases not matched to a gene: 12. CDR3 DNA: TGTGCCTGGGACCCCGGGACAGCGCACGAGCAGTACTTC. Translated: CAWDPGTAHEQYF.

The V and J genes are TRBV7-9 and TRBJ2-2; the D gene could be TRBD1 or TRBD2 (5 bases each). Looked up from germline, CDR1 is SEHNR and CDR2 is FQNEAQ (reference sequence). With 6 bases removed from V and 4 bases from J, the gap between germline ends came to 15 bases. The CDR3 spans 15 residues. CDR3 protein: CASSYLRERTGELFF. The CDR3 DNA follows: TGTGCCAGCAGTTACCTCAGGGAGCGCACCGGGGAGCTGTTTTTT. The complete variable domain, with remaining parts taken from reference TRBV7-9 and TRBJ2-2, reads DTGVSQNPRHKITKRGQNVTFRCDPISEHNRLYWYRQTLGQGPEFLTYFQNEAQLEKSRLLSDRFSAERPKGSFSTLEIQRTEQGDSAMYLCASSYLRERTGELFFGEGSRLTVL.

This clonotype was detected only a few times. The chain is built from TRBV20-1 and TRBJ1-5; D is perhaps TRBD1 (6 bases). Trimming shortened V by 0 bases and J by 2 bases, and 17 bases separated the two germline ends. CDR3 length: 17 residues. From germline, CDR1 is DFQATT and CDR2 SNEGSKA (reference sequence). The CDR3 reads CSARDRTRGSGNQPQHF. The CDR3 bases are TGCAGTGCTAGAGATCGGACCAGGGGATCGGGCAATCAGCCCCAGCATTTT.

The chain couples TRBV11-2 to TRBJ2-3; 12 bases fit TRBD2. CDR1 and CDR2 from the germline V gene are SGHAT and FQNNGV. The ends lost 5 bases at V and 7 bases at J; junction bases unmatched: 4. The CDR3 covers 14 residues. CDR3 in amino acids: CASSRTSGDHTQYF. The DNA for the CDR3 is TGTGCCAGCAGCAGGACTAGCGGGGACCATACGCAGTATTTT.

This chain links TRBV20-1 with TRBJ2-7; unclear D gene. The DNA end is a closer match to TRBJ2-5, so the J assignment may be wrong. The CDR3 length is 12 residues. Germline-derived CDR1 and CDR2 are DFQATT and SNEGSKA (reference sequence). For the CDR3, the DNA is TGCAGTGCTAGTGGCGATGGGGAGACCCAGTACTTC. Translated: CSASGDGETQYF.

The chain combines TRBV19 with TRBJ1-2; D is perhaps TRBD1 (5 bases). The CDR3 runs 12 residues. In germline, CDR1 is LNHDA, CDR2 SQIVND (reference sequence). Trimming cost V 5 bases and J 7 bases, with 11 bases left between them. The CDR3 reads CASSCQGGGYTF. In DNA form, the CDR3 reads TGTGCCAGTAGTTGCCAGGGTGGTGGCTACACCTTC.

The rearrangement links TRBV15 to TRBJ1-3, with D unclear. V lost 1 base and J 4 bases, leaving 11 bases between the germline ends. Germline V gives CDR1 LNHNV, CDR2 YYDKDF (reference sequence). The CDR3 runs 15 residues. The CDR3 loop is CATSRGRARGNTIYF. The DNA of the CDR3 is TGTGCCACCAGCAGAGGGAGGGCGAGAGGAAACACCATATATTTT.

This chain connects TRBV2 to TRBJ2-7, with TRBD2 matching 11 bases. With the DNA end fitting TRBJ2-1 better, the J assignment may be wrong. The CDR3 is made up of 15 amino acids. The V gene's germline CDR1 is SNHLY and CDR2 FYNNEI. The CDR3 coding sequence is TGTGCCAGCCGAACTCTAGCGGGGGGCAGCGGTGAGCAGTTCTTC. It codes for CASRTLAGGSGEQFF.

This clonotype was detected only a few times. The chain carries TRBV6-5 and TRBJ2-5, with TRBD2 matching over 12 bases. The trim removed 0 bases at V and 6 bases at J, leaving 11 bases unmatched. The CDR3 is 18 amino acids. Germline V gene data show CDR1 as MNHEY and CDR2 as SVGAGI. The DNA of the CDR3 is TGTGCCAGCAGTTACTCGGGCCTAGCGGGAGGGCAGATGAAGACCCAGTACTTC. The encoded protein is CASSYSGLAGGQMKTQYF.

Points on this clonotype: One base away lies a much larger clone, so this may be a sequencing read error. The V and J genes are TRBV28 and TRBJ1-6; D gene unclear. The CDR3 spans 12 residues. Looked up from germline, CDR1 is MDHEN and CDR2 is SYDVKM. In nucleotides, the CDR3 is TGTGCCAGCAGCTCCCTGCCCTCACCCCCCCACTTT. Its translation is CASSSLPSPPHF.

This clonotype was detected only a few times. This chain joins TRBV7-9 and TRBJ2-7; no reliable D call. CDR1 and CDR2 (germline): SEHNR, FQNEAQ (reference sequence). Trimming pared 1 base from V and 2 bases from J, leaving 21 bases between. CDR3 size: 18 residues. The CDR3 DNA reads as TGTGCCAGCAGCTTAGGAGGAGTAGGACGGATCTATCCCTACGAGCAGTACTTC. Translating it yields CASSLGGVGRIYPYEQYF.

At least ten counts were recorded for this clonotype. The chain carries TRBV24-1 and TRBJ1-5, with D tentatively TRBD1 (6 bases). Germline V gene lookup returns CDR1 KGHDR and CDR2 SFDVKD. V gave up 11 bases and J gave up 2 bases, with 24 bases separating them. The CDR3 totals 17 residues. This CDR3 reads CAIPSQGEGLGNQPQHF. The CDR3 nucleotides read TGTGCCATCCCCTCACAGGGTGAAGGGCTAGGCAATCAGCCCCAGCATTTT.

This clonotype appeared many times. This chain uses TRBV7-2 with TRBJ2-5; TRBD1 aligns across 8 bases. Germline V lookup: CDR1 SGHTA, CDR2 FQGNSA. This CDR3 region has 15 residues. Germline trimming cut 5 bases from V and 4 bases from J; bases unmatched to any gene: 9. The CDR3 loop reads CASSRNGQGSETQYF. CDR3 DNA sequence: TGTGCCAGCAGCCGGAACGGACAGGGATCAGAGACCCAGTACTTC.

This chain connects TRBV5-1 to TRBJ2-7; the match to TRBD1 covers 7 bases. V trimming: 3 bases; J trimming: 2 bases; junction bases outside the gene matches: 5. The CDR3 loop spans 14 amino acids. CDR1 SGHRS and CDR2 YFSETQ come from the germline V gene. The CDR3 bases are TGCGCCAGCAGCTCCGGGGACAGAGCCTACGAGCAGTACTTC. Its translation is CASSSGDRAYEQYF. Full variable domain (outside the CDR3, taken from reference TRBV5-1 and TRBJ2-7): KAGVTQTPRYLIKTRGQQVTLSCSPISGHRSVSWYQQTPGQGLQFLFEYFSETQRNKGNFPGRFSGRQFSNSRSEMNVSTLELGDSALYLCASSSGDRAYEQYFGPGTRLTVT.